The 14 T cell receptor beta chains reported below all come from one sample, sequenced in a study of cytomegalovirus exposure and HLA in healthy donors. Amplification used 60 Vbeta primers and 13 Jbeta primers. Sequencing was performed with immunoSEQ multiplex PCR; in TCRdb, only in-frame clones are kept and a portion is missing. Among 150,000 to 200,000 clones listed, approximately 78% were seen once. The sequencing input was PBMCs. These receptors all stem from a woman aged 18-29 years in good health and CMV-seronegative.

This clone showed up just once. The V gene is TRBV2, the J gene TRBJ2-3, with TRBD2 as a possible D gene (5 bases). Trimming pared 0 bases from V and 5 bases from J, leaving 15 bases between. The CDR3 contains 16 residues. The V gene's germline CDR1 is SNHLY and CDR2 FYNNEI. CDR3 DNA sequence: TGTGCCAGCAGTGAAGCCCCGCAACGGGCGGGAGATACGCAGTATTTT. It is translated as CASSEAPQRAGDTQYF. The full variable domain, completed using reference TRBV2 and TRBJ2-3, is EPEVTQTPSHQVTQMGQEVILRCVPISNHLYFYWYRQILGQKVEFLVSFYNNEISEKSEIFDDQFSVERPDGSNFTLKIRSTKLEDSAMYFCASSEAPQRAGDTQYFGPGTRLTVL.

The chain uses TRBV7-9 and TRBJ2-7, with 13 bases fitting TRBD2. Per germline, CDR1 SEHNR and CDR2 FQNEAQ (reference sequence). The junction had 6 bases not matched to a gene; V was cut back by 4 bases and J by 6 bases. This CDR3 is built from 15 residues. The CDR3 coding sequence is TGTGCCAGCAGCTGGGGGACTAGCGGGAACGGCGAGCAGTACGTC. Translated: CASSWGTSGNGEQYV.

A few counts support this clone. The CDR3: CASSQGGGTGDPLTEAFF. CDR3 nucleotides: TGTGCCAGCAGCCAAGGGGGCGGGACAGGGGATCCCCTCACTGAAGCTTTCTTT. This chain links TRBV4-2 with TRBJ1-1, with 10 bases that match TRBD1. CDR1 and CDR2 from the germline V gene are LGHNA and YNFKEQ. The CDR3 runs 18 residues. J lost 4 bases, V lost 1 base, and 12 bases had no gene match.

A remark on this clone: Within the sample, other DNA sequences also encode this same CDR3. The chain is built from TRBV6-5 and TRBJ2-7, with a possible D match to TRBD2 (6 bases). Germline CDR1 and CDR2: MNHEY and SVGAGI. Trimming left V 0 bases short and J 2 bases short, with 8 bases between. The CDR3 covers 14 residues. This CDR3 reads CASSYSGGTYEQYF. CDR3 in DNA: TGTGCCAGCAGTTACTCGGGCGGGACCTACGAGCAGTACTTC.

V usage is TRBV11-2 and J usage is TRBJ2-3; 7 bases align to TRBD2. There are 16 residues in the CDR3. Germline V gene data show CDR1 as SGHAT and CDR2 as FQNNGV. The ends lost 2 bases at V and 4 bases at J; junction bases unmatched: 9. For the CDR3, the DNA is TGTGCCAGCAGCTTAATCTCTGGGGAGGGTCCAGATACGCAGTATTTT. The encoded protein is CASSLISGEGPDTQYF.

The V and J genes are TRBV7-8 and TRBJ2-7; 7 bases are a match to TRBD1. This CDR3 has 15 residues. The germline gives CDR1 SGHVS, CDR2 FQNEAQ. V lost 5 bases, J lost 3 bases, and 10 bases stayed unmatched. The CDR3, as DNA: TGTGCCAGCAGCCAAGGGGGCATAAAGGACTACGAGCAGTACTTC. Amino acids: CASSQGGIKDYEQYF.

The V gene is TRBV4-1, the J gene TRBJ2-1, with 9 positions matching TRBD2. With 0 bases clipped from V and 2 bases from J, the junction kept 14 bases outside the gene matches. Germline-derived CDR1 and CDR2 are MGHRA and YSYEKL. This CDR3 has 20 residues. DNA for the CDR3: TGCGCCAGCAGCCAAGAGTTCGCGGGAGGGCCACAGGTCCCCTACAATGAGCAGTTCTTC. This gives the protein CASSQEFAGGPQVPYNEQFF.

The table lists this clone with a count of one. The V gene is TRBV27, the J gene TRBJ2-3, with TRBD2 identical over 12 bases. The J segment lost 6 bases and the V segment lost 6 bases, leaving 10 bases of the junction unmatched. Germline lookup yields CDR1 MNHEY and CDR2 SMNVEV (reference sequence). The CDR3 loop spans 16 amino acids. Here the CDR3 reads CASRFSGLAGWDTQYF. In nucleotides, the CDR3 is TGTGCCAGCAGATTCTCGGGACTAGCGGGTTGGGATACGCAGTATTTT.

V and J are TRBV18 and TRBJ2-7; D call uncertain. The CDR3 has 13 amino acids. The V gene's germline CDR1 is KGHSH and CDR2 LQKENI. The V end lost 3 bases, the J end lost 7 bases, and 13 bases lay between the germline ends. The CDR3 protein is CASSPKISWEQYV. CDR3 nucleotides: TGTGCCAGCTCACCTAAGATATCGTGGGAGCAGTACGTC.

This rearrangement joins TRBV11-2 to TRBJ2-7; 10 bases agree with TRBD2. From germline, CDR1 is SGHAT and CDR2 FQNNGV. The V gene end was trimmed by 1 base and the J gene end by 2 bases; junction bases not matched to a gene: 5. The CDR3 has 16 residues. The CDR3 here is CASSLVGSGRTYEQYF. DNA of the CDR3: TGTGCCAGCAGCTTAGTTGGTAGCGGGAGGACCTACGAGCAGTACTTC.

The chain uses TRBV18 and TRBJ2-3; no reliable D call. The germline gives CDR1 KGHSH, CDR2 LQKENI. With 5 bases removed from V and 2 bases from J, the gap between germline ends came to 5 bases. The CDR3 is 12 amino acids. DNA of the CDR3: TGTGCCAGCTCAATCTTCACAGATACGCAGTATTTT. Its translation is CASSIFTDTQYF.

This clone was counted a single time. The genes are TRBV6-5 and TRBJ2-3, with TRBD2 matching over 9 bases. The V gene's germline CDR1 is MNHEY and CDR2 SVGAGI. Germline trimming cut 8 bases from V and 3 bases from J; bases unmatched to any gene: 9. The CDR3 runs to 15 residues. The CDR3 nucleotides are TGTGCCAGCGGTCGACTAGCGGAACGTACAGATACGCAGTATTTT. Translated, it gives CASGRLAERTDTQYF.

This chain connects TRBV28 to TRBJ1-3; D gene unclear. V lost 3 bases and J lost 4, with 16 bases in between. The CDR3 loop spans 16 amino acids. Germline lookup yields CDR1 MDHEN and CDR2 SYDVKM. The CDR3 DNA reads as TGTGCCAGCAGTTTTGCGGGGATAGGGAGGGGAAACACCATATATTTT. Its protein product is CASSFAGIGRGNTIYF.

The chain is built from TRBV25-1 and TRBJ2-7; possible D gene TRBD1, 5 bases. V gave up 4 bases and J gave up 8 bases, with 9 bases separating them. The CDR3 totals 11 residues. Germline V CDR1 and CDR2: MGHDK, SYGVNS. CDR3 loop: CASSVAGQQYV. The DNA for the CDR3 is TGTGCCAGCAGTGTGGCAGGGCAGCAGTACGTC.